A single sample gave rise to the 22 T cell receptor beta chains below, sequenced in a study of blood T cell repertoires in COVID-19. Sequencing used immunoSEQ multiplex PCR; TCRdb keeps in-frame clones, though not all of them. The sample records approximately 480,000 clones, 87% being singletons. The sample was PBMCs or T cells enriched from blood (not recorded which). The receptor set was obtained from a woman younger than 30 who had recovered from COVID-19.

This chain connects TRBV30 to TRBJ1-6; D gene uncertain. Per the germline V gene, CDR1 is GTSNPN and CDR2 is SVGIG (reference sequence). Between the trimmed V and J ends, which lost 5 bases and 3 bases, there was a span of 11 bases. The CDR3 covers 14 residues. In DNA, the CDR3 is TGTGCCTGGGCGGAGGGCTTCTATAATTCACCCCTCCACTTT. This sequence encodes CAWAEGFYNSPLHF.

J is TRBJ1-4 and V is TRBV2; no clear D gene. V was shortened by 5 bases and J by 5 bases, with 9 bases between the two germline ends. Germline values: CDR1 SNHLY, CDR2 FYNNEI. The CDR3 consists of 13 residues. The CDR3 nucleotides read TGTGCCAGCAGTTTGACGGGAAATGAAAAACTGTTTTTT. This gives the protein CASSLTGNEKLFF.

This chain joins TRBV6-1 and TRBJ2-5; TRBD2 aligns across 12 bases. V gave up 2 bases and J gave up 1 base; unmatched junction bases: 8. Germline CDR1 reads MNHNS; CDR2 reads SASEGT. The CDR3 spans 18 residues. DNA of the CDR3: TGTGCCAGCAGTGAATGGGCTAGCGGGGGGGCCGGCCAAGAGACCCAGTACTTC. This translates into CASSEWASGGAGQETQYF.

The chain joins TRBV19 to TRBJ1-5, with D possibly matching TRBD1 (5 bases). Germline CDR1 LNHDA, CDR2 SQIVND (reference sequence). The CDR3 loop spans 16 amino acids. V lost 10 bases and J lost 1, with 20 bases in between. DNA for the CDR3: TGTGCCACCCGGGAGGGGACCAGGGAGAGCAATCAGCCCCAGCATTTT. It encodes CATREGTRESNQPQHF.

V and J are TRBV25-1 and TRBJ1-1; possibly TRBD1 for D (6 bases). The CDR3 length is 14 residues. V was cut by 7 bases and J by 2 bases, with 14 bases left in between. CDR1 is MGHDK and CDR2 is SYGVNS in the germline V gene. The CDR3 nucleotides are TGTGCCAGCAACCCGACAGGCTTCAACACTGAAGCTTTCTTT. Encoded protein: CASNPTGFNTEAFF.

This chain connects TRBV3-1 (or the pseudogene TRBV3-2) to TRBJ1-2; D ambiguous. Trimming took 4 bases from V and 1 from J, leaving 7 bases between them. In germline, CDR1 is LGHDT, CDR2 YNNKEL (reference sequence). This CDR3 spans 13 amino acids. CDR3 amino acids: CASSPQDNYGYTF. DNA of the CDR3: TGTGCCAGCAGCCCCCAGGATAACTATGGCTACACCTTC.

The rearrangement links TRBV25-1 to TRBJ1-5, with D unresolved. Per the germline V gene, CDR1 is MGHDK and CDR2 is SYGVNS. With 3 bases removed from V and 0 bases from J, the gap between germline ends came to 9 bases. CDR3 length: 15 residues. CDR3: CASSEGGYSNQPQHF. The CDR3 DNA sequence: TGTGCCAGCAGTGAGGGAGGTTATAGCAATCAGCCCCAGCATTTT.

The CDR3 DNA reads as TGCGCCAGCCGGCCCCGAGGACACGGCACCGGGGAGCTGTTTTTT. Translation gives CASRPRGHGTGELFF. The rearrangement joins TRBV5-1 to TRBJ2-2; tentative D call: TRBD1 (5 bases). Trimming shortened V by 7 bases and J by 4 bases, and 17 bases separated the two germline ends. Germline V gene sequence: CDR1 SGHRS, CDR2 YFSETQ. This CDR3 has 15 residues.

The chain has TRBV21-1 and TRBJ2-3; TRBD2, the D gene given by the table, was not confirmed from the DNA. TRBV21-1 is labeled a pseudogene. There are 16 residues in the CDR3. The CDR3 coding sequence is TGTGCCAGCAGCAACCTGCGCGGGGGTGCAACAGATACGCAGTATTTT. It translates to CASSNLRGGATDTQYF.

The gene calls are TRBV25-1 and TRBJ1-6; no reliable D call. Trimming shortened V by 7 bases and J by 7 bases, and 11 bases separated the two germline ends. The CDR3 runs 13 residues. Germline V gene data show CDR1 as MGHDK and CDR2 as SYGVNS. Here the CDR3 DNA reads TGTGCCAGCACCCGGACGGGGAATTCACCCCTCCACTTT. This codes for CASTRTGNSPLHF.

The gene calls are TRBV30 and TRBJ1-5; TRBD1 might be the D (6 bases). The germline V and J ends were trimmed by 2 bases and 2 bases, with 16 bases remaining between them. CDR3 size: 16 residues. Germline V CDR1 and CDR2: GTSNPN, SVGIG (reference sequence). This CDR3 reads CAWSPNLQGGNQPQHF. DNA for the CDR3: TGTGCCTGGAGTCCGAATTTACAGGGCGGCAATCAGCCCCAGCATTTT.

This chain uses TRBV12-5 with TRBJ2-1, with D perhaps TRBD1 (6 bases). The V gene lost 8 bases and the J gene lost 3 bases, with 8 bases spanning the gap. This CDR3 has 12 amino acids. The germline V gene has CDR1 LGHNT and CDR2 FRNRAP. This CDR3 reads CASNRDYNEQFF. CDR3 DNA sequence: TGTGCTAGTAACAGGGACTACAATGAGCAGTTCTTC.

The chain joins TRBV6-5 to TRBJ1-2; no definite D call. The germline gives CDR1 MNHEY, CDR2 SVGAGI. Trimming pared 10 bases from V and 8 bases from J, leaving 17 bases between. This CDR3 has 12 amino acids. The CDR3 reads CATRREMGGYTF. Here the CDR3 DNA reads TGTGCCACCCGGAGGGAAATGGGGGGCTACACCTTC.

The chain combines TRBV18 with TRBJ1-6, with D maybe TRBD1 (5 bases). Germline CDR1 KGHSH, CDR2 LQKENI. With 3 bases removed from V and 5 bases from J, the gap between germline ends came to 11 bases. The CDR3 totals 15 residues. CDR3 sequence reads: CASSPGGLDNSPLHF. The CDR3, as DNA: TGTGCCAGCTCACCCGGGGGATTGGATAATTCACCCCTCCACTTT.

The chain combines TRBV3-1 (or the pseudogene TRBV3-2) with TRBJ2-5, with 9 bases matching TRBD1. The CDR3 extends over 20 amino acids. Germline CDR1 and CDR2: LGHDT and YNNKEL (reference sequence). V lost 4 bases to trimming and J lost 5 bases; unmatched junction nucleotides: 23. The DNA of the CDR3 is TGTGCCAGCAGCCGATTACCGACAGGGGGGGGGATCGTTAGGGTGGAGACCCAGTACTTC. This codes for CASSRLPTGGGIVRVETQYF.

This chain links TRBV7-9 with TRBJ2-7; a possible D gene is TRBD1 (5 bases). This CDR3 spans 14 amino acids. Germline CDR1 SEHNR, CDR2 FQNEAQ (reference sequence). V dropped 5 bases and J dropped 1 base, with 12 bases sitting between them. The CDR3, as DNA: TGTGCCAGCAGCCCGAAGGACATTTCCTACGAGCAGTACTTC. Residues: CASSPKDISYEQYF. Looking up the rest from reference TRBV7-9 and TRBJ2-7 gives the full variable domain: DTGVSQNPRHKITKRGQNVTFRCDPISEHNRLYWYRQTLGQGPEFLTYFQNEAQLEKSRLLSDRFSAERPKGSFSTLEIQRTEQGDSAMYLCASSPKDISYEQYFGPGTRLTVT.

V usage is TRBV30 and J usage is TRBJ1-5; D gene uncertain. Germline V gene lookup returns CDR1 GTSNPN and CDR2 SVGIG (reference sequence). V lost 0 bases and J lost 6, with 3 bases in between. The CDR3 is made up of 11 amino acids. CDR3 DNA sequence: TGTGCCTGGAGTGTCGGTCAGCCCCAGCATTTT. Its protein product is CAWSVGQPQHF.

V and J are TRBV12-5 and TRBJ1-5; 7 nucleotides agree with TRBD1. The CDR3 contains 15 residues. Germline CDR1 is LGHNT and CDR2 is FRNRAP. The trim removed 6 bases at V and 3 bases at J, leaving 8 bases unmatched. CDR3 bases: TGTGCTAGTGGCCATTGGGACAGCAACAATCAGCCCCAGCATTTT. Amino acid sequence: CASGHWDSNNQPQHF.

The chain is built from TRBV3-1 (or the pseudogene TRBV3-2) and TRBJ2-5; TRBD1 agrees at 8 bases. This CDR3 comprises 16 residues. V lost 0 bases and J lost 4; bases outside the gene matches: 7. Germline V gene data show CDR1 as LGHDT and CDR2 as YNNKEL (reference sequence). This CDR3 reads CASSQEPDRVGETQYF. Written as DNA, the CDR3 is TGTGCCAGCAGCCAAGAACCGGACAGGGTCGGAGAGACCCAGTACTTC.

The gene calls are TRBV10-1 and TRBJ1-1; TRBD1 matches 11 bases. CDR3 size: 12 residues. Germline CDR1 reads WNHNN; CDR2 reads SYGVQD (reference sequence). The J segment lost 8 bases and the V segment lost 4 bases, leaving 0 bases of the junction unmatched. The CDR3 nucleotides are TGCGCCAGCAGTGGGACAGGGGGCGAAGCTTTCTTT. It translates to CASSGTGGEAFF.

The chain recombines TRBV3-1 (or the pseudogene TRBV3-2) with TRBJ1-2; no definite D call. V shed 6 bases and J shed 5 bases, with 10 bases lying between them. Germline V lookup: CDR1 LGHDT, CDR2 YNNKEL (reference sequence). The CDR3 covers 12 residues. This chain's CDR3 is CASSGEDYGYTF. The CDR3 coding sequence is TGTGCCAGCAGTGGGGAGGATTATGGCTACACCTTC.

The rearrangement links TRBV5-4 to TRBJ1-6; D is ambiguous. Germline lookup yields CDR1 SGHNT and CDR2 YYREEE (reference sequence). Trimming removed 2 bases from V and 10 bases from J, with 16 bases in between. CDR3 length: 15 amino acids. In DNA, the CDR3 is TGTGCCAGCAGCTTTACGGGATCCCAAAGCTCACCCCTCCACTTT. This sequence encodes CASSFTGSQSSPLHF.